The 11 T cell receptor beta chains listed next were all sequenced from one sample in a study of early T cells in non-severe SARS-CoV-2 infection. TCRdb redid the calling of the 5' RACE reads with MiXCR, one entry per CDR3 protein. This sample has tens of thousands of distinct CDR3 sequences, with 7% to 10% found just once. Sequencing was done on a sample of whole blood. The receptor set was obtained from an adult who was a healthcare worker with PCR-confirmed SARS-CoV-2 infection or an uninfected control (not recorded which).

This clonotype has a count of ten or more. V usage is TRBV4-1 and J usage is TRBJ1-6, with D tentatively TRBD1 (5 bases). The germline gives CDR1 MGHRA, CDR2 YSYEKL. The CDR3 totals 16 residues. V lost 4 bases and J lost 7, with 17 bases in between. In DNA, the CDR3 is TGCGCCAGCAGCCTGGGGGAGGTCTCCTCAAATTCACCCCTCCACTTT. This translates into CASSLGEVSSNSPLHF.

This clonotype was observed at least ten times. The chain combines TRBV7-6 with TRBJ2-5; D possibly corresponds to TRBD2 (5 bases). This CDR3 has 14 amino acids. Germline lookup yields CDR1 SGHVS and CDR2 FNYEAQ. Trimming took 3 bases from V and 6 from J, leaving 14 bases between them. CDR3 sequence (DNA): TGTGCCAGCAGCTTGGAGGAAAAAGGAAAGACCCAGTACTTC. Encoded protein: CASSLEEKGKTQYF.

This clonotype was counted between two and nine times. The chain recombines TRBV2 with TRBJ1-1; D is uncertain. Germline-derived CDR1 and CDR2 are SNHLY and FYNNEI. The CDR3 has 12 residues. V lost 3 bases to trimming and J lost 6 bases, with 8 bases between them. The CDR3: CASSEPVAEAFF. CDR3 sequence (DNA): TGTGCCAGCAGTGAGCCGGTAGCTGAAGCTTTCTTT.

This clonotype has just one count. The genes are TRBV6-6 and TRBJ1-5; D remains ambiguous. V was pared by 5 bases and J by 0 bases, with 20 bases between. Germline V gene data show CDR1 as MNHNY and CDR2 as SVGAGI (reference sequence). The length of the CDR3 is 18 residues. This CDR3 reads CASSQHSAAYYSNQPQHF. The DNA for the CDR3 is TGTGCCAGCAGTCAACACAGTGCTGCGTACTATAGCAATCAGCCCCAGCATTTT.

V is TRBV13 and J is TRBJ2-7; 9 nucleotides line up with TRBD1. Trimming cost V 6 bases and J 2 bases; bases outside gene matches: 8. This CDR3 is 15 amino acids long. The germline V gene has CDR1 PRHDT and CDR2 FYEKMQ (reference sequence). CDR3 in amino acids: CASSVVGTGTYEQYF. The CDR3 region has the DNA TGTGCCAGCAGTGTGGTAGGGACAGGGACCTACGAGCAGTACTTC.

In this sample, this clonotype turned up a few times. Written as DNA, the CDR3 is TGTGCCAGCTCACCATTGGCGAGCGGGGGAAGAGATACGCAGTATTTT. It encodes CASSPLASGGRDTQYF. This chain uses TRBV18 with TRBJ2-3; the match to TRBD2 covers 8 bases. The germline CDR1 and CDR2 sequences are KGHSH and LQKENI. The length of the CDR3 is 16 residues. Trimming at V came to 2 bases and at J to 5 bases, leaving 9 bases not matched to a gene.

This clonotype occurred many times. J is TRBJ1-2 and V is TRBV6-6; D gene unclear. The germline CDR1 and CDR2 sequences are MNHNY and SVGAGI (reference sequence). CDR3 length equals 12 residues. V shed 6 bases and J shed 0 bases, with 5 bases lying between them. CDR3 protein: CASRAANYGYTF. The CDR3 region has the DNA TGTGCCAGCAGGGCAGCTAACTATGGCTACACCTTC.

In this sample, this clonotype turned up a few times. The chain couples TRBV6-2 or TRBV6-3 to TRBJ2-7; TRBD2 matches at 10 bases. CDR1 and CDR2 (germline): MNHEY, SVGEGT. This CDR3 has 14 amino acids. Germline trimming cut 6 bases from V and 4 bases from J; bases unmatched to any gene: 6. The DNA of the CDR3 is TGTGCCAGCAGCCAACGAGCGGGGGGGTACGAGCAGTACTTC. It translates to CASSQRAGGYEQYF.

The sample holds many counts of this clonotype. The chain carries TRBV4-1 and TRBJ2-7, with D unresolved. The germline V gene has CDR1 MGHRA and CDR2 YSYEKL. This CDR3 has 13 amino acids. The V end lost 0 bases, the J end lost 4 bases, and 7 bases lay between the germline ends. The CDR3 nucleotides read TGCGCCAGCAGCCAAGATCCGGAGTACGAGCAGTACTTC. Its protein product is CASSQDPEYEQYF.

This clonotype was found a few times. V and J are TRBV7-9 and TRBJ2-7; D unresolved. The CDR3 covers 11 residues. Germline lookup yields CDR1 SEHNR and CDR2 FQNEAQ (reference sequence). V dropped 5 bases and J dropped 6 bases, with 8 bases sitting between them. The DNA for the CDR3 is TGTGCCAGCAGCCCTGAGTTCGAGCAGTACTTC. This gives the protein CASSPEFEQYF.

This clonotype was counted many times. The rearrangement links TRBV5-1 to TRBJ2-1, with a possible D match to TRBD1 (6 bases). Germline lookup yields CDR1 SGHRS and CDR2 YFSETQ. V lost 5 bases and J lost 5, with 11 bases in between. The CDR3 length is 13 residues. The CDR3: CASRPDRNNEQFF. The CDR3 nucleotides read TGCGCCAGCAGACCGGACAGAAACAATGAGCAGTTCTTC.